Listed here is a single T cell receptor beta chain. This CDR3 has 19 residues. Germline loops: CDR1 SGHDN, CDR2 FVKESK. The V and J ends lost 5 bases and 0 bases, in that order; junction bases with no gene match: 13. This record comes from a study of blood T cell repertoires in COVID-19. Study-level information: From T cells, B-cell-depleted T cells, or PBMCs came the material, which was cDNA or gDNA.

Here immunoSEQ multiplex PCR was the method, and the copy in TCRdb shows in-frame clones only, minus some. The table has around 260,000 clones, roughly 85% seen once. The V gene is TRBV14, the J gene TRBJ2-1, with 10 bases identical to TRBD2. This receptor was obtained from a woman in her 30s with active or convalescent COVID-19. Sequenced: peripheral blood. Here the CDR3 reads CASSARQRGGPSSYNEQFF. The DNA for the CDR3 is TGTGCCAGCAGCGCCCGTCAGCGGGGGGGCCCTAGCTCCTACAATGAGCAGTTCTTC.